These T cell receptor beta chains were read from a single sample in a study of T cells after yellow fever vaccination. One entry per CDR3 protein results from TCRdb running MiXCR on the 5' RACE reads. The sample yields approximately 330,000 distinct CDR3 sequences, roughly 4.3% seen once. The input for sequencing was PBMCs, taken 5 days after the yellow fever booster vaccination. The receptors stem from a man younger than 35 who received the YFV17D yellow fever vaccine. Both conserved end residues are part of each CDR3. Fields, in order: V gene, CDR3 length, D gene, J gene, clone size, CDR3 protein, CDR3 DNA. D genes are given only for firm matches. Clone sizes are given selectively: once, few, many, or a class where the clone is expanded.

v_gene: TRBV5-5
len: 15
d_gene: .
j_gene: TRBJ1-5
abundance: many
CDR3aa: CASSLVGAGDQPQHF
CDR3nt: TGTGCCAGCAGCTTGGTGGGGGCCGGCGATCAGCCCCAGCATTTT

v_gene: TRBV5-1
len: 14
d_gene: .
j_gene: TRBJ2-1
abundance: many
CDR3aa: CASMPGGPANEQFF
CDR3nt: TGCGCCAGCATGCCCGGGGGACCGGCTAATGAGCAGTTCTTC

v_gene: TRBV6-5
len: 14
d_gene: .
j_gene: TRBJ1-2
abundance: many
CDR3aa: CASSSLRDVCGYTF
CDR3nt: TGTGCCAGCAGTTCACTCCGGGACGTTTGCGGCTACACCTTC

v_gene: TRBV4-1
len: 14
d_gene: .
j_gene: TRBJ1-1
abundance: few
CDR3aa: CASSPKEQGTEAFF
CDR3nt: TGCGCCAGCAGCCCCAAGGAGCAGGGCACTGAAGCTTTCTTT

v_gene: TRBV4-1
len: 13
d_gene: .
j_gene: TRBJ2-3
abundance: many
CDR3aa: CASSQEFFPVTLF
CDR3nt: TGCGCCAGCAGCCAAGAGTTCTTCCCCGTAACCCTTTTT

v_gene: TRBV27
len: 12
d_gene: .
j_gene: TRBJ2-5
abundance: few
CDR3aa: CASKEFGETQYF
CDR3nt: TGTGCCAGCAAGGAGTTCGGAGAGACCCAGTACTTC

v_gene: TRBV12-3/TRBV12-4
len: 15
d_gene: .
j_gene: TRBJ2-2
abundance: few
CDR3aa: CASTHLRNITGELFF
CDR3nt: TGTGCCAGCACACACCTTCGGAACATCACCGGGGAGCTGTTTTTT

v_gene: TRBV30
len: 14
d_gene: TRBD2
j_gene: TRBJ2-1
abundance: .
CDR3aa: CAWSVGTSGGEQFF
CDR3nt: TGTGCCTGGAGTGTAGGGACTAGCGGTGGAGAGCAGTTCTTC

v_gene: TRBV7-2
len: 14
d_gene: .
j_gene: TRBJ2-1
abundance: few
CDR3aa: CASSLEVRYNEQFF
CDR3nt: TGTGCCAGCAGCTTAGAGGTGCGATACAATGAGCAGTTCTTC

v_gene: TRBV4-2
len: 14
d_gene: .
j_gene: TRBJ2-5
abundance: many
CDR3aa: CASSQSGGKETQYF
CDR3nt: TGTGCCAGCAGCCAAAGTGGGGGCAAAGAGACCCAGTACTTC

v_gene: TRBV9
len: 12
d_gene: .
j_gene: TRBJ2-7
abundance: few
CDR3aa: CASSVDGGLLRF
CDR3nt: TGTGCCAGCAGCGTAGATGGGGGCTTGTTGCGCTTC

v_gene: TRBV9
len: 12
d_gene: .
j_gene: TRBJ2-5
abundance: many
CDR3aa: CASSVGGQPQYF
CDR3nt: TGTGCCAGCAGCGTAGGGGGCCAGCCCCAGTACTTC

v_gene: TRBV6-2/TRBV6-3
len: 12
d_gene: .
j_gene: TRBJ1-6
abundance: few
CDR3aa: CASRQENSPLHF
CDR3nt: TGTGCCTCCCGACAGGAGAATTCACCCCTCCACTTT

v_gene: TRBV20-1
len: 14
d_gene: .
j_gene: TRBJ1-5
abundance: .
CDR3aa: CSATPQVSNQPQHF
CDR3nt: TGCAGTGCAACCCCCCAGGTTAGCAATCAGCCCCAGCATTTT

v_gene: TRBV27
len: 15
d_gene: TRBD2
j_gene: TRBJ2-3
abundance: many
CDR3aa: CASSHRLAGTDTQYF
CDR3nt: TGTGCCAGCAGCCATCGACTAGCGGGGACAGATACGCAGTATTTT

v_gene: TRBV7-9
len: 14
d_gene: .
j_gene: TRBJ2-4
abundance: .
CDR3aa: CASSPEEFLNIQYF
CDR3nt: TGTGCCAGCAGCCCCGAAGAGTTTCTAAACATTCAGTACTTC

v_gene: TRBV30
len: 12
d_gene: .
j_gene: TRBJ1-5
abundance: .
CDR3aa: CAWGRASEPQHF
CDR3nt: TGTGCCTGGGGTCGGGCCTCCGAGCCCCAGCATTTT

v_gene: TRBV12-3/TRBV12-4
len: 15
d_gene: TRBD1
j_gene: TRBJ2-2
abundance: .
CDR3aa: CATSSRTGAFGELFF
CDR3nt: TGTGCCACGTCTTCACGGACAGGGGCTTTCGGGGAGCTGTTTTTT

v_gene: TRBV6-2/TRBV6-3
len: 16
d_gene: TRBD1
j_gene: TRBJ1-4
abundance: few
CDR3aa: CASSKRQGSTNEKLFF
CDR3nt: TGTGCCAGCAGTAAAAGACAGGGCTCAACTAATGAAAAACTGTTTTTT

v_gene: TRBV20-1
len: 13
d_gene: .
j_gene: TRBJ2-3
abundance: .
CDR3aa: CSAEAPGTDTQYF
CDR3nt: TGCAGTGCCGAGGCCCCGGGGACAGATACGCAGTATTTT

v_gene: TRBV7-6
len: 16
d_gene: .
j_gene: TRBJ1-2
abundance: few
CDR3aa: CASSSEAGQPSYGYTF
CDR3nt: TGTGCCAGCAGCTCTGAAGCAGGTCAACCTAGCTATGGCTACACCTTC

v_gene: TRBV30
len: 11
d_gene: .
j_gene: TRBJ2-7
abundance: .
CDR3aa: CAWSAFYEQYF
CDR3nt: TGTGCCTGGAGTGCGTTCTACGAGCAGTACTTC

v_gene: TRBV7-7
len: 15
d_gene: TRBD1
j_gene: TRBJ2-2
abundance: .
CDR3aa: CASSHGTGKAGELFF
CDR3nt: TGTGCTAGCAGCCACGGGACAGGGAAGGCCGGGGAGCTGTTTTTT

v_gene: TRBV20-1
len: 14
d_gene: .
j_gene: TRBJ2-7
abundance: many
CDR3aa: CSARNRDGGYEQYF
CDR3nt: TGCAGTGCTAGAAACCGGGACGGAGGCTACGAGCAGTACTTC

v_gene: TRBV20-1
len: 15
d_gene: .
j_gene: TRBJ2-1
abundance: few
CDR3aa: CSARDPTGNYNEQFF
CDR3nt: TGCAGTGCTAGAGACCCGACCGGGAACTACAATGAGCAGTTCTTC

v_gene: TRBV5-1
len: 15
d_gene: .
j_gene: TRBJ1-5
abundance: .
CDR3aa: CASSSQGGDNQPQHF
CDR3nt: TGCGCCAGCAGCAGCCAGGGAGGGGACAATCAGCCCCAGCATTTT

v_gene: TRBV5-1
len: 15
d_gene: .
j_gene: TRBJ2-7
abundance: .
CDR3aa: CASSSGGSSSYEQYF
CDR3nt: TGCGCCAGCAGCTCGGGGGGCTCTAGCTCCTACGAGCAGTACTTC

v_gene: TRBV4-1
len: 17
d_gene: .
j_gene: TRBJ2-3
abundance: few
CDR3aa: CASSQDRGWEGTDTQYF
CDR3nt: TGCGCCAGCAGCCAAGATCGCGGGTGGGAGGGCACAGATACGCAGTATTTT

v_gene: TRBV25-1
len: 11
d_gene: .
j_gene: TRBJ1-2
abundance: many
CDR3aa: CASIGNYGYTF
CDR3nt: TGTGCCAGCATCGGAAACTATGGCTACACCTTC

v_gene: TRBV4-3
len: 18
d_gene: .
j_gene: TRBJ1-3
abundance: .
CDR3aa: CASSQDVGVVGSGNTIYF
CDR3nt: TGCGCCAGCAGCCAAGATGTGGGCGTGGTAGGGTCTGGAAACACCATATATTTT

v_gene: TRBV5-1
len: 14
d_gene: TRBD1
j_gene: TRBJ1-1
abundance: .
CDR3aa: CASKNQGENTEAFF
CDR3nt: TGCGCCAGCAAAAACCAGGGGGAGAACACTGAAGCTTTCTTT

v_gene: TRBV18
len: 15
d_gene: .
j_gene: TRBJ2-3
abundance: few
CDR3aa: CASSPIQGRTDTQYF
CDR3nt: TGTGCCAGCTCACCGATACAGGGGAGGACAGATACGCAGTATTTT

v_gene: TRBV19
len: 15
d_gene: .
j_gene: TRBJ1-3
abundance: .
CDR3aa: CASSIRGGFGNTIYF
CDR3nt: TGTGCCAGTAGTATCCGGGGAGGATTTGGAAACACCATATATTTT

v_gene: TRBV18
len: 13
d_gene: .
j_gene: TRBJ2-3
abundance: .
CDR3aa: CASSISGGDTQYF
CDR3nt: TGTGCCAGCTCTATTTCCGGCGGGGATACGCAGTATTTT

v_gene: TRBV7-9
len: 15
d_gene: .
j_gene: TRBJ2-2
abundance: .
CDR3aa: CASSPLAANTGELFF
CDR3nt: TGTGCCAGCAGCCCCCTGGCCGCGAACACCGGGGAGCTGTTTTTT

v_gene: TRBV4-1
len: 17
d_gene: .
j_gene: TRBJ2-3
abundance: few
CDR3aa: CASSQDAWGSSTDTQYF
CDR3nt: TGCGCCAGCAGCCAAGATGCCTGGGGATCTAGCACAGATACGCAGTATTTT

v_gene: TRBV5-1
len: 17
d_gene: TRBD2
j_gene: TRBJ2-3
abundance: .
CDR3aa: CASSENLAGGPTDTQYF
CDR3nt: TGCGCCAGCAGCGAAAACTTAGCGGGGGGGCCCACAGATACGCAGTATTTT